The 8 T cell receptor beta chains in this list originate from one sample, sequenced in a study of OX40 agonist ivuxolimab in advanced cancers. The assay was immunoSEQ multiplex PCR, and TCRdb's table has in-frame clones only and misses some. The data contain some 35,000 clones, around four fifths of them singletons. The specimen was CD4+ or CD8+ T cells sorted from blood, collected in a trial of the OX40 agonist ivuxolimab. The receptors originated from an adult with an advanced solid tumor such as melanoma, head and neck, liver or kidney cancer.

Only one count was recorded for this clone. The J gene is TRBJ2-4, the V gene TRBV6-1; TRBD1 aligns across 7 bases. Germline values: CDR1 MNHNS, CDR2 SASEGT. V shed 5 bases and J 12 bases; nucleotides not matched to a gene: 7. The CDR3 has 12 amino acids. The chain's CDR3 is CASSTGVTDQYF. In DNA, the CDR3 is TGTGCCAGCAGTACAGGGGTTACTGATCAGTACTTC.

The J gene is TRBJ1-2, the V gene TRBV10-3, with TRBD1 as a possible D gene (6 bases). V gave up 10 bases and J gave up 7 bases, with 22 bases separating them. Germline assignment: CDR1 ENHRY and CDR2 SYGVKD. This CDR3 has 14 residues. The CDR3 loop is CANWRGLIEVGYTF. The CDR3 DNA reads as TGTGCCAACTGGAGGGGGTTAATAGAGGTTGGCTACACCTTC.

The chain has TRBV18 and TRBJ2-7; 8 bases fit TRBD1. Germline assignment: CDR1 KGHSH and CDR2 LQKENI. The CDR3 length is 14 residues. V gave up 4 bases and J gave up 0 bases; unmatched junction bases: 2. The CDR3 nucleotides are TGTGCCAGCTCACTGGGACAGGCCTCCTACGAGCAGTACTTC. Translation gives CASSLGQASYEQYF. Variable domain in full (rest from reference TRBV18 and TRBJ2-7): NAGVMQNPRHLVRRRGQEARLRCSPMKGHSHVYWYRQLPEEGLKFMVYLQKENIIDESGMPKERFSAEFPKEGPSILRIQQVVRGDSAAYFCASSLGQASYEQYFGPGTRLTVT.

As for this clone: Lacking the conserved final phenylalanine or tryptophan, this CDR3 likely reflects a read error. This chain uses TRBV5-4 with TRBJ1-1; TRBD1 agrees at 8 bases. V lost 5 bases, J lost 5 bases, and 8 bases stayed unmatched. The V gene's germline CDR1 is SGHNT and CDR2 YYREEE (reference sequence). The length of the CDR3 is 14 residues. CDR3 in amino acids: CASSLSDRGTEAFS. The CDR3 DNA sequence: TGTGCCAGCAGTCTCAGCGACAGGGGTACTGAAGCTTTCTCT.

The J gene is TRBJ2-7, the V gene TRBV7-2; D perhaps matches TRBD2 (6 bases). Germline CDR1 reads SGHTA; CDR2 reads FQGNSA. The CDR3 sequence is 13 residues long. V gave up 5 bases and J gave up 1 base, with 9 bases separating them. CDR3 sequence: CASSPGGSYEQYF. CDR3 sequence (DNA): TGTGCCAGCAGCCCAGGAGGGTCCTACGAGCAGTACTTC.

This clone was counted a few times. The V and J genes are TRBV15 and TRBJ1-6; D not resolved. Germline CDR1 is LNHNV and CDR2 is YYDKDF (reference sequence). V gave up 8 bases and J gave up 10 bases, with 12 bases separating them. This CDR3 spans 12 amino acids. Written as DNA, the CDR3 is TGTGCCACCTCCAGTTTACTATCACCCCTCCACTTT. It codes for CATSSLLSPLHF.

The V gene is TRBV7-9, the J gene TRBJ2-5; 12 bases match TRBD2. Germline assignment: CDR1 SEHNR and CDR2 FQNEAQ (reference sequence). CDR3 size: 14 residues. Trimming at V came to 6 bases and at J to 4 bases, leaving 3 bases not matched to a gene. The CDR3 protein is CASRTLAGGETQYF. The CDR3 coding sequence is TGTGCCAGCAGAACACTAGCGGGGGGAGAGACCCAGTACTTC.

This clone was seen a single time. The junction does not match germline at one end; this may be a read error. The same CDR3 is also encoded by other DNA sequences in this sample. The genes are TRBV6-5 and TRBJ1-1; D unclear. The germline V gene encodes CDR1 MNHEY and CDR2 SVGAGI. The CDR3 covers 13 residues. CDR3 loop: CASSYWENTEAFF. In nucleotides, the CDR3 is TGTGCCAGCAGTTATTGGGAGAACACTGAGGCTTTCTTT.